This TCR beta chain was documented in a study of cytomegalovirus exposure and HLA in healthy donors (dated by TCRdb to about 2017). About the investigation overall: In an earlier analysis of 587 of the donors, approximately 260 Gb of sequence data and 100 million or so unique TCR beta sequences from about 179 million T cells were reported. An early release that covered about 600 HLA-typed donors contained approximately 300 gigabases of sequencing data and roughly 84 million unique TCR sequences. Of the approximately 400 genotyped donors, 65% to 90% were placed in the genetic ancestry cluster associated with self-reported Caucasian donors. The study aimed to test whether signatures of past pathogen exposure could be identified by cataloging public T cell receptors. The study profiled the T cell repertoires of around 700 subjects by immunosequencing and related them to cytomegalovirus serostatus. Along with the approximately 650-subject first cohort, a separate validation cohort of more than 90 different subjects was used. High-throughput TCR immunosequencing, statistical association of individual TCRs with disease status, and machine learning were combined to predict cytomegalovirus infection status. To study patterns of TCR occurrence, a later analysis re-analyzed previously published TCR beta repertoires from several hundred donors and added high-resolution HLA genotyping. In the later analysis, no new phenotypic data were used to find candidate immune exposures; instead, reliance was placed on TCR beta sequences and their occurrence across donors. In an earlier analysis of a few hundred of the donors, high-throughput TCR beta sequencing was used to judge whether each TCR beta V gene segment behaved as functional or pseudogenic. Donor age, sex, ethnicity and CMV serostatus were compiled together with the repertoire data. A later genetic analysis used genome-wide SNP genotypes for about three fifths of the 666 donors, treating that subset as a discovery cohort. Every discovery cohort repertoire had been produced on one sequencing platform. Class I and class II HLA loci were covered by the typing at four-digit resolution. Typing coverage varied by locus: roughly 629-630 donors for A, B, C, DRB1 and DQB1; 522 for DQA1; around 610 for DPA1; 450 to 480 for DPB1. Five DR-DQ haplotypes were treated as single units for association and clustering because of strong linkage in the cohort. Among around 400 genotyped donors of the cohort, an average of roughly 240,000 unique TCR beta nucleotide sequences were sequenced per donor, roughly 20% of them non-productive.

Findings and caveats that apply to the study as a whole: Because HLA typing was missing for some donors at each locus, association tests included only the typed subset. In an earlier analysis of around 600 of the donors, most TCR beta V segments were observed in productive rearrangements about 90% or about 30% of the time, broadly matching IMGT annotations. Because counts were too low, seventeen rarely observed V segments, including chromosome 9 orphons, were excluded from the earlier analysis of 587 of the donors. In a later analysis, the rate of TCR association differed among HLA loci, with DRB1 alleles having the most associated TCRs and HLA-C alleles having the fewest. In a later analysis, some 18,000 TCR beta sequences were associated with specific HLA alleles at a false discovery rate of 0.05. A further reported finding was that TCR beta sequences accurately predicted the HLA-A and HLA-B alleles for most subjects in the first cohort. V-gene and J-gene trimming of TCR beta chains was associated with a missense DCLRE1C variant in a later genetic analysis, and the association was replicated in an independent cohort. When HLA alleles, especially DR and DQ, strongly co-occurred, attributing TCR associations to individual alleles was difficult. Across donors, most TCR sequences were observed very rarely, whereas some public TCRs were present in many individuals. According to a later analysis, most CMV-associated TCR beta chains appeared to be HLA-restricted, and the HLA associations seemed to be driven largely by CMV exposure. The classifier was reported to diagnose cytomegalovirus status with high specificity and sensitivity in both the original cohort and the validation cohort. This cohort had only TCR beta chains sequenced, and the lack of alpha or paired-chain data limited which features could be detected. According to a later analysis, parvovirus B19, influenza, CMV and Epstein-Barr virus appeared linked to several top co-occurrence clusters. In vitro tests confirmed that a few of the cytomegalovirus-associated TCR beta chains recognize cytomegalovirus antigens. For the cohort, immune exposure information was limited to CMV serostatus. In a later analysis, HLA-associated TCR beta chains showed more clonal expansion and lower generation probabilities than non-associated chains that were equally common. The sequencing pipeline was judged likely to have produced a cluster of highly shared sequence variants as a technical artifact. The study gave a list of 150 to 200 TCR beta chains associated with cytomegalovirus. Roughly uniform sequencing depth across donors was assumed in presence/absence analyses, although this assumption may not hold. Linkage disequilibrium might explain the correlated functional status among segregating V segments, but an unknown experimental factor could not be ruled out. According to a later genetic analysis, donors in an Asian-associated ancestry cluster had fewer N-insertions in productive TCRs than the roughly 660-donor mean. According to the authors, the approach could potentially be generalized to other disease states and immunological phenotypes. The 87-base-pair reads could not distinguish some IMGT-functional V segments, including TRBV6-2 and TRBV6-3, so those segments were excluded.

Comments on this clone: Its antigen remains unidentified. No per-base quality is available; no much larger clone lies one base away.

Library prep was done by the immunoSEQ multiplex PCR assay. A mixture of 60 forward primers for TCR Vbeta segments and 13 reverse primers for TCR Jbeta segments was used in the multiplex PCR. Amplification of the CDR3 region of rearranged TCR beta genes was performed with a multiplex PCR assay on genomic DNA. The amplified TCR beta libraries were sequenced on the Illumina HiSeq System as 87-base-pair reads. From the authors' description of their analysis: A later analysis counted about 80 million unique TCR beta chains across the roughly 700 repertoires, and around 12 million of these chains were shared by at least two donors. Raw reads were error-corrected and collapsed into unique sequences by a nearest-neighbor algorithm in which closely related sequences were merged to remove PCR and sequencing errors. To assign V, D and J gene segments, CDR3 sequences were aligned to IMGT reference sequences. For a sequence to be retained, a match of at least six nucleotides to both a V gene segment and a J gene segment was required. A rearrangement was called productive if the CDR3 had no stop codons and remained in frame with V and J, and every other rearrangement was called non-productive. CDR3 was defined according to IMGT convention as the region running from the second conserved V-encoded cysteine to the conserved J-encoded phenylalanine. Sequences without an unambiguous match to a single V gene segment were excluded from the earlier analysis of about 600 of the donors. An earlier analysis of a few hundred of the donors classified V segments as functional when productive rearrangements were above 56.7% and as segregating when the standard deviation between donors was above 5%. A statistical classification framework was built for diagnosing cytomegalovirus status from the catalog of TCR beta chain sequences. In a later analysis, TCR nucleotide sequences were compared against IMGT/GENE-DB human TR gene sequences so that V and J genes could be assigned. Using the TCRdist pipeline, a later analysis assigned CDR3 sequences along with most-parsimonious VDJ recombination scenarios. In a later analysis, each TCR beta chain was defined by its CDR3 amino acid sequence together with its V-gene family, and reads lacking a unique V-gene family were excluded. A later analysis removed 600 or so highly shared, low-generation-probability nucleotide sequences to deal with suspected cross-contamination and a sequencing artifact. In a later analysis, a clonal expansion index was calculated for each public chain from normalized within-repertoire ranks of inferred template counts. In a later analysis, generation probabilities were computed using a VDJ recombination model fitted to out-of-frame rearrangements, and the results were checked against IGoR. A later analysis scored TCR-TCR, TCR-HLA and TCR-CMV co-occurrence with hypergeometric tests, applying a repertoire-size bias correction to TCR pairs. In a later analysis, false discovery rates were estimated by permuting HLA or CMV assignments 20 times. In a later analysis, co-occurring TCRs were grouped using DBSCAN, with TCRdist sequence similarity added in when clustering inside HLA-allele-positive subsets. For co-occurrence clustering, repertoires with fewer than 30,000 or more than 120,000 public chains were excluded, along with about five repertoires with anomalous nucleotide sharing. TCRdb retrieved this table from immuneACCESS and kept in-frame rearrangements only. Not all clones are present; in checked studies, unresolved V genes account for under half, and no reason is known for the remainder. That table gives V, J and clone size, and the DNA gave D and trimming. The sample yields 150,000 to 200,000 clones; 80% were counted once. Around 1.4% of the sample is taken by the ten largest.

The cohort was made up of 650 to 700 healthy bone marrow donors. At the time of sampling, all cohort members were nominally healthy, though unrecorded immune exposures were likely present. The donor tested CMV seropositive, placing the donor among the approximately 290 seropositive members of the cohort. Each donor provided a peripheral blood sample, and peripheral blood mononuclear cells were used for TCR beta sequencing. Genomic DNA was extracted from the blood cell samples with the Qiagen DNeasy Blood Extraction Kit. According to the germline V gene (reference sequence), CDR1 reads LNHDA and CDR2 reads SQIVND. Clipping removes 9 bases from V and 5 bases from J, with 12 as the unmatched junction base count. Including cysteine and phenylalanine, the CDR3 has 14 amino acids. The retained sequence is limited to the CDR3, 42 bases, with the frame set at the first base.

The rearrangement combines TRBV19 with TRBJ1-2, with TRBD1 matching 7 junction bases. Sequenced input: PBMCs. The TCR was taken from a girl between 5 and 17 years old in good health and CMV-seropositive. The CDR3 corresponds to CASRGEKTDYGYTF. The sequence in DNA is TGTGCCAGCAGGGGGGAGAAGACCGATTATGGCTACACCTTC. Where the CDR3 stops, the reference TRBV19 and TRBJ1-2 genes take over; the full variable domain is DGGITQSPKYLFRKEGQNVTLSCEQNLNHDAMYWYRQDPGQGLRLIYYSQIVNDFQKGDIAEGYSVSREKKESFPLTVTSAQKNPTAFYLCASRGEKTDYGYTFGSGTRLTVV.